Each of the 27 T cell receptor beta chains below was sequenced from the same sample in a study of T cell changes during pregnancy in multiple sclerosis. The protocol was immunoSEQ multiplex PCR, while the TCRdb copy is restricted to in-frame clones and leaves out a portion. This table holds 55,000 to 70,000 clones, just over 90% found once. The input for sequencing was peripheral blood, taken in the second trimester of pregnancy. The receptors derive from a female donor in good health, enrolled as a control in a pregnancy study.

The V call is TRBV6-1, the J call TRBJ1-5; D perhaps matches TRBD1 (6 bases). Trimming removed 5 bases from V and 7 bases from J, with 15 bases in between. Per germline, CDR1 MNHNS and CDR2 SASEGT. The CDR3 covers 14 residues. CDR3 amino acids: CASSTGPLNQPQHF. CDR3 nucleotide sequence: TGTGCCAGCAGTACAGGGCCCCTCAACCAGCCCCAGCATTTT.

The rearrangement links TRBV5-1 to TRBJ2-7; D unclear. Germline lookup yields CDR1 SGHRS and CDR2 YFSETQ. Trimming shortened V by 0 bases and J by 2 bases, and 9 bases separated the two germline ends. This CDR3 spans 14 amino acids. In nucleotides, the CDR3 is TGCGCCAGCAGCTTGGAACCGGTAACCTACGAGCAGTACTTC. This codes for CASSLEPVTYEQYF.

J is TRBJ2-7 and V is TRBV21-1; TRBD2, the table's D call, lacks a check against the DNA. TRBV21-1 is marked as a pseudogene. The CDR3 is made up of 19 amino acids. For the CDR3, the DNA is TGTGCCAGCAGCAAAGGAAAGTGGCTCAAATTAGCGGGAGCCTACGAGCAGTACTTC. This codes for CASSKGKWLKLAGAYEQYF.

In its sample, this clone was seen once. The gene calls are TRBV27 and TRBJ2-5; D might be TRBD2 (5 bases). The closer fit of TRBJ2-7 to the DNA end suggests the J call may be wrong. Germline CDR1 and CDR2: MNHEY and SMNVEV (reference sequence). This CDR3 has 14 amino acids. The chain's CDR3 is CASSLRDTSYEQYF. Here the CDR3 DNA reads TGTGCCAGCAGTTTACGTGACACTAGCTACGAGCAGTACTTC.

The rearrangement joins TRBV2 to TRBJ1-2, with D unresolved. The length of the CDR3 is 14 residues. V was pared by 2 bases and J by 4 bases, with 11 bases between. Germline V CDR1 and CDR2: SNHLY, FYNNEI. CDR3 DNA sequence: TGTGCCAGCAGTGAAAACGGCGCGGCCTATGGCTACACCTTC. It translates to CASSENGAAYGYTF.

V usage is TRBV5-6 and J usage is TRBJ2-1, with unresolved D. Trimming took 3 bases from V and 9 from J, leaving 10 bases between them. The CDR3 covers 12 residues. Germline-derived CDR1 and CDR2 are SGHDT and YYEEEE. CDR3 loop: CASSSSRIEQFF. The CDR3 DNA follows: TGTGCCAGCAGCTCCTCGAGGATTGAGCAGTTCTTC.

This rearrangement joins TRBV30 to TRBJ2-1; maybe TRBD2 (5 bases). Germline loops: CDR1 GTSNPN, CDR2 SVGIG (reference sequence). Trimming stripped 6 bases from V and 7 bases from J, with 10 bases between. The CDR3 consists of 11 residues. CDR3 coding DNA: TGTGCCTGTCCTACGGGGAATGAGCAGTTCTTC. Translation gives CACPTGNEQFF. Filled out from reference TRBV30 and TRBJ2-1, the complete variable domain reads SQTIHQWPATLVQPVGSPLSLECTVEGTSNPNLYWYRQAAGRGLQLLFYSVGIGQISSEVPQNLSASRPQDRQFILSSKKLLLSDSGFYLCACPTGNEQFFGPGTRLTVL.

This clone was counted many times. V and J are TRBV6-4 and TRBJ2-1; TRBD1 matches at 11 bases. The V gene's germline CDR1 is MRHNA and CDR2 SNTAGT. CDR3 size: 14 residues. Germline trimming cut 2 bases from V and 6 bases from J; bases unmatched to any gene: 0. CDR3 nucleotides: TGTGCCAGCAGTGACGGGACAGGGGGCAATGAGCAGTTCTTC. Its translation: CASSDGTGGNEQFF.

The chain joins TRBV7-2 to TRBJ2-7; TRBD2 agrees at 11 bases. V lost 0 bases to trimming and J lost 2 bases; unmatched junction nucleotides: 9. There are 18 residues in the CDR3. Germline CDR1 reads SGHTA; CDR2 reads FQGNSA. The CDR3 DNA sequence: TGTGCCAGCAGCTTAGCGCAAAGAGGTAGCGGGAGGGCCTACGAGCAGTACTTC. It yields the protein CASSLAQRGSGRAYEQYF.

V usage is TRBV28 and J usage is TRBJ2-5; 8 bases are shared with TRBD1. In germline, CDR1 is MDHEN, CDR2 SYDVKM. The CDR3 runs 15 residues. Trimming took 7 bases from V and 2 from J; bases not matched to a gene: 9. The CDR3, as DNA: TGTGCCAGCACCTTTGGGACAGGCCGTCAAGAGACCCAGTACTTC. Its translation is CASTFGTGRQETQYF.

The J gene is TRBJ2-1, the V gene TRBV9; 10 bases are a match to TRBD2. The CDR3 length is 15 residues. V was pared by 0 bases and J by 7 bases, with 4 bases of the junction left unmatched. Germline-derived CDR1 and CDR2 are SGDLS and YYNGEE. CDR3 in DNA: TGTGCCAGCAGCGTAGCTCCTAGCGGGAGAAATGAGCAGTTCTTC. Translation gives CASSVAPSGRNEQFF.

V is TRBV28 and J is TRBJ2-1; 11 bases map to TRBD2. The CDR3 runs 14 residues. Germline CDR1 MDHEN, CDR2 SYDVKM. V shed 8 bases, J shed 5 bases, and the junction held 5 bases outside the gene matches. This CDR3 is CASLTSGANNEQFF. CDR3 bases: TGTGCCAGCCTGACTAGCGGGGCTAACAATGAGCAGTTCTTC.

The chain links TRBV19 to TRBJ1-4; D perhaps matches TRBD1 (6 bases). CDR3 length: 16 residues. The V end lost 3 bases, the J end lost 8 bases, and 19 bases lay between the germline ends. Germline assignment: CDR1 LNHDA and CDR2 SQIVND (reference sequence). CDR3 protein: CASSIGQPSIEEKLFF. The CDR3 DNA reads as TGTGCCAGTAGTATTGGACAGCCATCTATAGAGGAAAAACTGTTTTTT.

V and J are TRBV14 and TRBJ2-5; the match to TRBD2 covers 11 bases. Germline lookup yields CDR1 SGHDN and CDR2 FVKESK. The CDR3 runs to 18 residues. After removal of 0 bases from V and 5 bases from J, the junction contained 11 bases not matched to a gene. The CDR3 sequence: CASSQDQTSGVRGETQYF. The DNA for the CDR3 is TGTGCCAGCAGCCAAGATCAGACTAGCGGGGTACGAGGGGAGACCCAGTACTTC.

CDR3 nucleotides: TGTGCCAGCAGCGTGAGGTTAGGGGCCAGGGGGCCCAGCAATGAGCAGTTCTTC. Its protein is CASSVRLGARGPSNEQFF. The chain carries TRBV9 and TRBJ2-1; 8 nucleotides agree with TRBD1. J lost 6 bases, V lost 2 bases, and 16 bases had no gene match. CDR3 length: 18 amino acids. Germline V gives CDR1 SGDLS, CDR2 YYNGEE.

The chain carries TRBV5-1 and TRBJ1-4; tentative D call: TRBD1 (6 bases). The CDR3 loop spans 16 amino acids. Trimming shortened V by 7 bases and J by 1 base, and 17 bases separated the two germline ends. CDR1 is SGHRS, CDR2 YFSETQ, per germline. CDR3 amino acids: CASRLTSGETNEKLFF. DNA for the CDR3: TGCGCCAGCCGACTTACTTCAGGGGAAACTAATGAAAAACTGTTTTTT.

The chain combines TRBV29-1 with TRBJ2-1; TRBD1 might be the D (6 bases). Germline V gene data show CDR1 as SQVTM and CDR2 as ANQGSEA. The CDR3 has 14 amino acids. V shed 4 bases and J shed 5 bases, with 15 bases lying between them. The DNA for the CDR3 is TGCAGCGTTGGGGGGCCCAGGCGGGACAATGAGCAGTTCTTC. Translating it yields CSVGGPRRDNEQFF.

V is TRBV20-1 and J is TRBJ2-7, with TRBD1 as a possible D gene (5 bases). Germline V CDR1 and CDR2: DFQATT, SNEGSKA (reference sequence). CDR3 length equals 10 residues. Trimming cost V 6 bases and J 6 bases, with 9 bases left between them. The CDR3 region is CSAEGVEQYF. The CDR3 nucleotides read TGCAGTGCGGAAGGGGTCGAGCAGTACTTC.

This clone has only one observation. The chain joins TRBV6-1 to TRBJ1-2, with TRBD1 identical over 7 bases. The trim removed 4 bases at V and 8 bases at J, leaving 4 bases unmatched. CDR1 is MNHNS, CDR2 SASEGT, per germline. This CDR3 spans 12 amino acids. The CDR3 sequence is CASSGQGWGYTF. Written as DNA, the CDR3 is TGTGCCAGCAGTGGACAGGGATGGGGCTACACCTTC.

The CDR3 region has the DNA TGTGCCAGCAGTTACTCGCTAGCGGGAGCCTACGAGCAGTACTTC. Translation: CASSYSLAGAYEQYF. This chain uses TRBV6-5 with TRBJ2-7, with 10 positions matching TRBD2. CDR1 is MNHEY and CDR2 is SVGAGI in the germline V gene. The CDR3 spans 15 residues. The trim removed 0 bases at V and 2 bases at J, leaving 1 base unmatched.

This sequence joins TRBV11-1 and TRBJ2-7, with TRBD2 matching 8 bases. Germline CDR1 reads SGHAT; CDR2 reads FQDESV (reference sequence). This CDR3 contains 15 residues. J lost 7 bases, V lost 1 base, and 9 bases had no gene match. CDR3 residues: CASSLVGLGGREQYF. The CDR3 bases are TGTGCCAGCAGCTTAGTGGGACTAGGAGGCCGGGAGCAGTACTTC. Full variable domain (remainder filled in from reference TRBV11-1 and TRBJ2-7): EAEVAQSPRYKITEKSQAVAFWCDPISGHATLYWYRQILGQGPELLVQFQDESVVDDSQLPKDRFSAERLKGVDSTLKIQPAELGDSAMYLCASSLVGLGGREQYFGPGTRLTVT.

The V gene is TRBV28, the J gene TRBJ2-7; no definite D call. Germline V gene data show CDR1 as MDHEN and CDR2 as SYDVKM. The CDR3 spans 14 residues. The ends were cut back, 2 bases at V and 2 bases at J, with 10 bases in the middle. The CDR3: CASSLTVRTYEQYF. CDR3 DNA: TGTGCCAGCAGTTTAACTGTGAGGACCTACGAGCAGTACTTC.

The CDR3 DNA reads TGTGCCAGCAGCTTGAGGGGACTAGCAGCTTACGAGCAGTACTTC. Residues: CASSLRGLAAYEQYF. The rearrangement uses TRBV5-4 and TRBJ2-7; 9 bases are a match to TRBD2. Per the germline V gene, CDR1 is SGHNT and CDR2 is YYREEE (reference sequence). CDR3 length: 15 residues. Trimming at V came to 1 base and at J to 4 bases, leaving 6 bases not matched to a gene.

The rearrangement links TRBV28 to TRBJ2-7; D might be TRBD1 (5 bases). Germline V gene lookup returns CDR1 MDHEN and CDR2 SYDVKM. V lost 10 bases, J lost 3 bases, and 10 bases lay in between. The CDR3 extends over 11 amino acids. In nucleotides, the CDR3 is TGTGCCACCAACAGGAACTACGAGCAGTACTTC. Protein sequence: CATNRNYEQYF.

Here the CDR3 DNA reads TGTGCCAGCAGCTTCGGGGGACAAGAGACCCAGTACTTC. Translated, it gives CASSFGGQETQYF. The genes are TRBV5-6 and TRBJ2-5; D is possibly TRBD2 (6 bases). This CDR3 spans 13 amino acids. The V end lost 2 bases, the J end lost 2 bases, and 7 bases lay between the germline ends. CDR1 is SGHDT, CDR2 YYEEEE, per germline.

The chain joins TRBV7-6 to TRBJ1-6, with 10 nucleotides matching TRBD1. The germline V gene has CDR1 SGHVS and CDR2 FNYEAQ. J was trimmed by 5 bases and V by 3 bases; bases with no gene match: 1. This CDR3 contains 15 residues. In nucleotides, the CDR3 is TGTGCCAGCAGCTTTGGACAGGGGGATAATTCACCCCTCCACTTT. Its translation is CASSFGQGDNSPLHF.

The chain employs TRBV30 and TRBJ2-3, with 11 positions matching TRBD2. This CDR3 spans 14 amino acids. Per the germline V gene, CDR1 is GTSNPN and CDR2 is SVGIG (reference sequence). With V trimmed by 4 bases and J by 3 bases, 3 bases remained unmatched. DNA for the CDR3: TGTGCCTGGACCACTAGCGGGAGTACAGATACGCAGTATTTT. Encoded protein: CAWTTSGSTDTQYF. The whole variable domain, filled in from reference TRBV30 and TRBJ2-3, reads SQTIHQWPATLVQPVGSPLSLECTVEGTSNPNLYWYRQAAGRGLQLLFYSVGIGQISSEVPQNLSASRPQDRQFILSSKKLLLSDSGFYLCAWTTSGSTDTQYFGPGTRLTVL.